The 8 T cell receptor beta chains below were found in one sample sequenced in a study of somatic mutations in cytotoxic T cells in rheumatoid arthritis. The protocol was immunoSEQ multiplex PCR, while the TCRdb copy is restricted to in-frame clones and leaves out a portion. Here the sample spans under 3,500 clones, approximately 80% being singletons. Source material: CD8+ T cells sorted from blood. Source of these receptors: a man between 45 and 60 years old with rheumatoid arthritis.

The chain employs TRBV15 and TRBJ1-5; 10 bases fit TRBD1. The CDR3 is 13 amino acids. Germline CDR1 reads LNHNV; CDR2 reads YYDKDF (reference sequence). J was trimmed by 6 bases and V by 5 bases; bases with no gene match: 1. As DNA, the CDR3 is TGTGCCACCAGCCGGACAGGGGGTCAGCCCCAGCATTTT. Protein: CATSRTGGQPQHF.

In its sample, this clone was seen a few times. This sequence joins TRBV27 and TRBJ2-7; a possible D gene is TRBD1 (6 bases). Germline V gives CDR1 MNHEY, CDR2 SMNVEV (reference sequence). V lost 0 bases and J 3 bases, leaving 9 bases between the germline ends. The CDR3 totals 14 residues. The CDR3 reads CASSLSDSYYEQYF. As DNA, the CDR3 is TGTGCCAGCAGTTTATCGGACAGTTACTACGAGCAGTACTTC.

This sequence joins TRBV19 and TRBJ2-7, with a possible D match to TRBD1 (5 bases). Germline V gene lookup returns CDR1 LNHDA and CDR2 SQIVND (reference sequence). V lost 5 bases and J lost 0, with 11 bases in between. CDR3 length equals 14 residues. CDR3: CASSDSGNSYEQYF. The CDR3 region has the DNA TGTGCCAGTAGTGACTCAGGGAACTCCTACGAGCAGTACTTC.

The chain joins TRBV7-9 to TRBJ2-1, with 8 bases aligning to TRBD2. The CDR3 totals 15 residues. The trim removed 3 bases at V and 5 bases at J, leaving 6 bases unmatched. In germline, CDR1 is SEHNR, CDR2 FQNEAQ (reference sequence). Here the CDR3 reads CASSFLAGLNNEQFF. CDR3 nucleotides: TGTGCCAGCAGCTTCCTAGCGGGTCTAAACAATGAGCAGTTCTTC.

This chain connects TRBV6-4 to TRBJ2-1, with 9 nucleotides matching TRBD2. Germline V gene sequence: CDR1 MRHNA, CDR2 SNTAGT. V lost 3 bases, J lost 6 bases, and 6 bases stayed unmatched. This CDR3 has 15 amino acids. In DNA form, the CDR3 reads TGTGCCAGCAGTGAAATAGCGGGGGCTCGCAATGAGCAGTTCTTC. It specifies CASSEIAGARNEQFF.

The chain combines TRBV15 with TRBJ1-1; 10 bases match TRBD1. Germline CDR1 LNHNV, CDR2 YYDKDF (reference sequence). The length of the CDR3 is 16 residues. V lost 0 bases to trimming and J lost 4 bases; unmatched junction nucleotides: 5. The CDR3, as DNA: TGTGCCACCAGCAGAGACCTGGGACAGGGGTCCACTGAAGCTTTCTTT. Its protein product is CATSRDLGQGSTEAFF.

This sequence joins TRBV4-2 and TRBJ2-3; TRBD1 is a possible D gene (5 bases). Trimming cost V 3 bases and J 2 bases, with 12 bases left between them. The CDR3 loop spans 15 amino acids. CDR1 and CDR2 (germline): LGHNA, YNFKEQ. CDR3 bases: TGTGCCAGCAGCCAGACGACAGAACCCACAGATACGCAGTATTTT. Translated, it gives CASSQTTEPTDTQYF.

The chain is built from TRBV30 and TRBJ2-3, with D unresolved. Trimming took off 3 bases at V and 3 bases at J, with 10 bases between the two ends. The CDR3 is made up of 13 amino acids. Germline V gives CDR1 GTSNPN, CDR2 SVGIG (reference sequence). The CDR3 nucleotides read TGTGCCTGGAGCCCTACGTGGACAGATACGCAGTATTTT. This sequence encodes CAWSPTWTDTQYF.